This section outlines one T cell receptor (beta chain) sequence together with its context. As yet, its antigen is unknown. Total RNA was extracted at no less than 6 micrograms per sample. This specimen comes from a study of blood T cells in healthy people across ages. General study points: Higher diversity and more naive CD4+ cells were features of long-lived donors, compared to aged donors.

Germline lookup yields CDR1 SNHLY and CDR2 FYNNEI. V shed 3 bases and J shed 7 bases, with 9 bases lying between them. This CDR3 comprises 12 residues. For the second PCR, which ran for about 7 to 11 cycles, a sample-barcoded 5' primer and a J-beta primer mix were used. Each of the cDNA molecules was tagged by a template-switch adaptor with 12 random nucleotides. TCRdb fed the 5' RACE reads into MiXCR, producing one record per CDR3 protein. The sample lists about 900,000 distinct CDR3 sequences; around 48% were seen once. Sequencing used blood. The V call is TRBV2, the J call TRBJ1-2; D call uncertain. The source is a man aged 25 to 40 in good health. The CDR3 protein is CASSETSSGYTF. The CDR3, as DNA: TGTGCCAGCAGTGAGACTTCAAGTGGCTACACCTTC.